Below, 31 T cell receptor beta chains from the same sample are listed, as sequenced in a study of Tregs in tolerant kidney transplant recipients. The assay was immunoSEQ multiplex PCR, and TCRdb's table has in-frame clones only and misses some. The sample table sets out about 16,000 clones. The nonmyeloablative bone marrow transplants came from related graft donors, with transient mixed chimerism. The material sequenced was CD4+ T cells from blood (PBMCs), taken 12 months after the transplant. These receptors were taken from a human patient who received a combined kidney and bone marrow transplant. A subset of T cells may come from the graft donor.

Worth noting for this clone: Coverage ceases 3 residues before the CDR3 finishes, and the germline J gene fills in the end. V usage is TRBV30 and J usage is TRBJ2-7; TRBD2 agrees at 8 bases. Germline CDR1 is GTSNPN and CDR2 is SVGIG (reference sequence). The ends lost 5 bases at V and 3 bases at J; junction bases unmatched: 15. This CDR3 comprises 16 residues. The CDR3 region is CAWGRGREGSGYEQYF. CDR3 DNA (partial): TGTGCCTGGGGTAGGGGCCGGGAGGGGTCGGGCTACGAG.

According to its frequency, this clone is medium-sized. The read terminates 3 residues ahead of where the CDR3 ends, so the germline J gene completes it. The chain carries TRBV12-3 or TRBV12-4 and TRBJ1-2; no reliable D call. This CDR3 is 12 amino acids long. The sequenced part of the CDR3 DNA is TGTGCCAGCAGTCCCCACAGTGGCGGC. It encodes CASSPHSGG. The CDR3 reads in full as CASSPHSGGYTF.

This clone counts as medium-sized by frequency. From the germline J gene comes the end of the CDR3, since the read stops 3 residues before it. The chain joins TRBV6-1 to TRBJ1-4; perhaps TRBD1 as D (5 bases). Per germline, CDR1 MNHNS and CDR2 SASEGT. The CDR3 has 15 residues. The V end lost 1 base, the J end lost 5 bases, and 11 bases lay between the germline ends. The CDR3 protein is CASSEGSGGNEKLFF. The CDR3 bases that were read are TGTGCCAGCAGTGAAGGGTCCGGGGGAAATGAAAAA.

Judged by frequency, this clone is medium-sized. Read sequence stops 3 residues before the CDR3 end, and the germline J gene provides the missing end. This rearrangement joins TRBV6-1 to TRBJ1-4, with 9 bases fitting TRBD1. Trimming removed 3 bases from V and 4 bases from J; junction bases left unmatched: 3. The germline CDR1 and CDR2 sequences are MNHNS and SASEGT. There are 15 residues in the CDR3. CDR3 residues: CASSDPGQGNEKLFF. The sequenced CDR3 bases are TGTGCCAGCAGTGATCCGGGACAGGGTAATGAAAAA.

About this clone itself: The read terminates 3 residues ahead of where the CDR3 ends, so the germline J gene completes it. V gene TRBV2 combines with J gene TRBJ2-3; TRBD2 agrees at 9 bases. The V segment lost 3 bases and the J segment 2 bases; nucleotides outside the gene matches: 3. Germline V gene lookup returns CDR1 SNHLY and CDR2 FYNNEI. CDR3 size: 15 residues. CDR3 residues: CASSEGLAPTDTQYF. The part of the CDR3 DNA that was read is TGTGCCAGCAGTGAGGGACTAGCTCCCACAGATACG.

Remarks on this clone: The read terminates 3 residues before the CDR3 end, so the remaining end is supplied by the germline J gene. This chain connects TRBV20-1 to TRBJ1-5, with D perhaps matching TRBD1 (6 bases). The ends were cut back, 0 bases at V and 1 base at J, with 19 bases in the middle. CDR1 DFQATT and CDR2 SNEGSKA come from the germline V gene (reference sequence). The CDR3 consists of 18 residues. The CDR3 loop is CSARDFRGGGLSNQPQHF. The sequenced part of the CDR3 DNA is TGCAGTGCTAGAGACTTCCGAGGGGGGGGGCTCAGCAATCAGCCC.

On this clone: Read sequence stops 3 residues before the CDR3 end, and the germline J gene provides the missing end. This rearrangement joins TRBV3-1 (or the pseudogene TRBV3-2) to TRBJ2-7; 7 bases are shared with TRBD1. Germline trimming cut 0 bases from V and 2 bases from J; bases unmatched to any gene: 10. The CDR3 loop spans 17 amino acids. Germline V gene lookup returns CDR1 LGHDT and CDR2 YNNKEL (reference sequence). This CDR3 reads CASSQDGTAARTYEQYF. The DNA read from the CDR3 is TGTGCCAGCAGCCAAGATGGGACAGCAGCCCGAACCTACGAG.

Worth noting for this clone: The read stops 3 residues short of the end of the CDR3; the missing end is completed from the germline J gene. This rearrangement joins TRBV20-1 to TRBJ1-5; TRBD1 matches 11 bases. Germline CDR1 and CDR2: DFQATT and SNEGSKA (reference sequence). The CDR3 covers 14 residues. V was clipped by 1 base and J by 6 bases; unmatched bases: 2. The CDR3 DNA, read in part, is TGCAGTGCTAGAGTTGGGACAGGGGGTCAGCCC. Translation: CSARVGTGGQP. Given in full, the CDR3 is CSARVGTGGQPQHF.

The CDR3 sequence is CSARDLVRQVSYNSPLHF. CDR3 bases read: TGCAGTGCTAGAGATTTAGTTCGGCAGGTCTCCTATAATTCACCC. The V gene is TRBV20-1, the J gene TRBJ1-6; the D is unclear. The read ends 3 residues early relative to the CDR3; the germline J gene fills the gap. V lost 0 bases and J lost 0, with 15 bases in between. The CDR3 is 18 amino acids. The germline V gene encodes CDR1 DFQATT and CDR2 SNEGSKA (reference sequence).

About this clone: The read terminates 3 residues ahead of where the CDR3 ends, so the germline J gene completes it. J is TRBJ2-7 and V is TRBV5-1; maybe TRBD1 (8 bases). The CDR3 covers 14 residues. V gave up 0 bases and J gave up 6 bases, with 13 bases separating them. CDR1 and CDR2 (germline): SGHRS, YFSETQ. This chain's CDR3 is CASSLDRGGPEQYF. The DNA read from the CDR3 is TGCGCCAGCAGCTTGGACAGGGGGGGCCCCGAG. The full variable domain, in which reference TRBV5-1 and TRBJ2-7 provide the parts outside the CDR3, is KAGVTQTPRYLIKTRGQQVTLSCSPISGHRSVSWYQQTPGQGLQFLFEYFSETQRNKGNFPGRFSGRQFSNSRSEMNVSTLELGDSALYLCASSLDRGGPEQYFGPGTRLTVT.

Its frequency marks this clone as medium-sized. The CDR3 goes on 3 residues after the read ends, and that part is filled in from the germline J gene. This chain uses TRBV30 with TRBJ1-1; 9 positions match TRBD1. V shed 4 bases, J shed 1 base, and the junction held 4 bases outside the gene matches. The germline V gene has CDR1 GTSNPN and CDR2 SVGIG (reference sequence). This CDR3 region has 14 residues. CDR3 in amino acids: CAWKDRGQNTEAFF. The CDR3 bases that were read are TGTGCCTGGAAGGACAGGGGACAGAACACTGAA. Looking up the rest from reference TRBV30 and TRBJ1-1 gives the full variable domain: SQTIHQWPATLVQPVGSPLSLECTVEGTSNPNLYWYRQAAGRGLQLLFYSVGIGQISSEVPQNLSASRPQDRQFILSSKKLLLSDSGFYLCAWKDRGQNTEAFFGQGTRLTVV.

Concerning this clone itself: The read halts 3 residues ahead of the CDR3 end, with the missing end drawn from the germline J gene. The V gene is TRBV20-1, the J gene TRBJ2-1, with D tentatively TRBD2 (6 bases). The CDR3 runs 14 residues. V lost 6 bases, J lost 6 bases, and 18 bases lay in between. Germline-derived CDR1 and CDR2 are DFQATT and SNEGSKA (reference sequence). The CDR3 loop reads CSARLDATFNEQFF. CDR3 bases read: TGCAGTGCGCGACTAGATGCCACCTTCAATGAG.

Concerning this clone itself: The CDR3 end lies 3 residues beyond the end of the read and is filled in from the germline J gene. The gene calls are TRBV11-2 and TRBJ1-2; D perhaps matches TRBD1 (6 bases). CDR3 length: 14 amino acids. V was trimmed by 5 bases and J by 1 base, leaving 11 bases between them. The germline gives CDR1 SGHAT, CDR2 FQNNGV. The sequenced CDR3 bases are TGTGCCAGCAGCGACCAGGGGAATAACTATGGC. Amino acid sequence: CASSDQGNNYG. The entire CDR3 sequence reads CASSDQGNNYGYTF.

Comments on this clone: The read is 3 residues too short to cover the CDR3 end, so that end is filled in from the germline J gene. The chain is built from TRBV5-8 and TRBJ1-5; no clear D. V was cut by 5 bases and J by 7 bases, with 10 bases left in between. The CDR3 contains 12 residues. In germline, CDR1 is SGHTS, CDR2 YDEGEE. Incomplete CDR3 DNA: TGTGCCAGCAGGGTGGAGCGGCAGCCC. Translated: CASRVERQP. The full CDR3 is CASRVERQPQHF. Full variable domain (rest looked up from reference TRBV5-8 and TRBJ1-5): EAGVTQSPTHLIKTRGQQATLRCSPISGHTSVYWYQQALGLGLQFLLWYDEGEERNRGNFPPRFSGRQFPNYSSELNVNALELEDSALYLCASRVERQPQHFGDGTRLSIL.

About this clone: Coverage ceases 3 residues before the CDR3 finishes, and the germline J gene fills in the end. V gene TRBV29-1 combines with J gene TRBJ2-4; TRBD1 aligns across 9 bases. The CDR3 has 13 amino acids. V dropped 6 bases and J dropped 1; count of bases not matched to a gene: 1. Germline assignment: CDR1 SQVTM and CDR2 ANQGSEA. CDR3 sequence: CSVGTGAKNIQYF. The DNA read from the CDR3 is TGCAGCGTGGGGACAGGGGCCAAAAACATT.

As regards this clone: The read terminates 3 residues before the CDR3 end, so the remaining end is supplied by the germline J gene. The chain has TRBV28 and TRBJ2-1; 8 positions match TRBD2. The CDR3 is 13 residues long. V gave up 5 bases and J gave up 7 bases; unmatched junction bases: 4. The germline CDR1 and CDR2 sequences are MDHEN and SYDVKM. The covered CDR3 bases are TGTGCCAGCAGTGCGGGAGGCGGGAATGAG. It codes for CASSAGGGNE. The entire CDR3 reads CASSAGGGNEQFF.

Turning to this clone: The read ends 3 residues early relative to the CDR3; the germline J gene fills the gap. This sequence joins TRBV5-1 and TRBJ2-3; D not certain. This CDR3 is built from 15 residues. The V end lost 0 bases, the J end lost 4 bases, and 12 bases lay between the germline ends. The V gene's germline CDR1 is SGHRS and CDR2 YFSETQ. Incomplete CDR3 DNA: TGCGCCAGCAGCTTGGCCTTCGACACCTCAGATACG. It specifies CASSLAFDTSDT. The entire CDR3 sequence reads CASSLAFDTSDTQYF.

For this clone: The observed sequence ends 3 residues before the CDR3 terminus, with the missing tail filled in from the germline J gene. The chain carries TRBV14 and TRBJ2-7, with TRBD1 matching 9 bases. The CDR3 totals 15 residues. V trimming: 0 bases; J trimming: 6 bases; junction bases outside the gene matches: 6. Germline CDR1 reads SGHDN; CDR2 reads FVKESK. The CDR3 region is CASSQDRTGVREQYF. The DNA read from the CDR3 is TGTGCCAGCAGCCAAGATCGGACAGGGGTCCGCGAG.

Incomplete CDR3 DNA: TGTGCCAGCTCACCACGTCTAGCGGGCCGCACAGATACG. Amino acids: CASSPRLAGRTDT. The whole CDR3 protein is CASSPRLAGRTDTQYF. V is TRBV18 and J is TRBJ2-3, with 8 bases aligning to TRBD2. Read data end 3 residues before the CDR3 end; the end is taken from the germline J gene. This CDR3 is built from 16 residues. The V gene's germline CDR1 is KGHSH and CDR2 LQKENI. V dropped 1 base and J dropped 1; count of bases not matched to a gene: 4. Using reference TRBV18 and TRBJ2-3 for the parts outside the CDR3, the full variable domain is NAGVMQNPRHLVRRRGQEARLRCSPMKGHSHVYWYRQLPEEGLKFMVYLQKENIIDESGMPKERFSAEFPKEGPSILRIQQVVRGDSAAYFCASSPRLAGRTDTQYFGPGTRLTVL.

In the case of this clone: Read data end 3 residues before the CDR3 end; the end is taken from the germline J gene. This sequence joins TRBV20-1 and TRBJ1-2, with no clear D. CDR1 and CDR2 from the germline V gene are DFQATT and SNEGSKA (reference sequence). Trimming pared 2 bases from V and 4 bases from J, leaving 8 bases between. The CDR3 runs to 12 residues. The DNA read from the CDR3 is TGCAGTGCTAGAACGGGTGGCTATGGC. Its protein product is CSARTGGYG. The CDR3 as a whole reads CSARTGGYGYTF.

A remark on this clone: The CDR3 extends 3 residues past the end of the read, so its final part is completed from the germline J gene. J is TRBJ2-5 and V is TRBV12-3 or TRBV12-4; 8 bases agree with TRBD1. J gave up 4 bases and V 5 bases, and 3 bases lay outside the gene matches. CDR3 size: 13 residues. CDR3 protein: CASSPGQGETQYF. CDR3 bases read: TGTGCCAGCAGTCCTGGACAGGGAGAGACC.

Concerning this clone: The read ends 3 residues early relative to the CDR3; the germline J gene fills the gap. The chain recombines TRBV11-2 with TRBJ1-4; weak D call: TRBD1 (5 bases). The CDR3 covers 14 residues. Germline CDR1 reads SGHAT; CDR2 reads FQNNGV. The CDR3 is CASSPSAGVVELFF. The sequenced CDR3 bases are TGTGCCAGCAGCCCGAGTGCGGGGGTGGTCGAA.

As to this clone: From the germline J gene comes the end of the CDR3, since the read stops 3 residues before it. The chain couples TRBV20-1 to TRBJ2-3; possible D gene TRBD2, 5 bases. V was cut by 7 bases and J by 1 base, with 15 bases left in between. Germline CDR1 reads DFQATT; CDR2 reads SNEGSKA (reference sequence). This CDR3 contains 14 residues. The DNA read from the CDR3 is TGCAGTGTCGTCCTACGGGGTCGCACAGATACG. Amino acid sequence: CSVVLRGRTDT. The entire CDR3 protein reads CSVVLRGRTDTQYF.

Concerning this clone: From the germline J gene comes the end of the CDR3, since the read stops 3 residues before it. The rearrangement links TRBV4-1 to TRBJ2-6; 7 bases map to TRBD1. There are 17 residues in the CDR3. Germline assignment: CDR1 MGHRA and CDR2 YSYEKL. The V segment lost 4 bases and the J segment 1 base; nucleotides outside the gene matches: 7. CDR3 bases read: TGCGCCAGCAGCCGAATAACAGGGGAGTCTGGGGCCAACGTC. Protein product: CASSRITGESGANV. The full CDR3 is CASSRITGESGANVLTF.

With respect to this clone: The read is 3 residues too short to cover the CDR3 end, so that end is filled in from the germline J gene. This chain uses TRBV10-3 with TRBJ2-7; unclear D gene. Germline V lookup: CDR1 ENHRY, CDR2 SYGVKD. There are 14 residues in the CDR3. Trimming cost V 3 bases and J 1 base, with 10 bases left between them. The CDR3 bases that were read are TGTGCCATCAGTGAAGGGCTGGGTTCCTACGAG. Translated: CAISEGLGSYE. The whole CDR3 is CAISEGLGSYEQYF.

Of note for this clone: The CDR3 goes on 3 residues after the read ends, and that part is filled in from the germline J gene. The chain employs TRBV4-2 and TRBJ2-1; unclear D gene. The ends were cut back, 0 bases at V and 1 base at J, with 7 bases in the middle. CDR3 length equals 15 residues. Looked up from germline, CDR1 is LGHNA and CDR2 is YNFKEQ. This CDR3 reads CASSQEWASYNEQFF. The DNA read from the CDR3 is TGTGCCAGCAGCCAAGAGTGGGCTTCCTACAATGAG.

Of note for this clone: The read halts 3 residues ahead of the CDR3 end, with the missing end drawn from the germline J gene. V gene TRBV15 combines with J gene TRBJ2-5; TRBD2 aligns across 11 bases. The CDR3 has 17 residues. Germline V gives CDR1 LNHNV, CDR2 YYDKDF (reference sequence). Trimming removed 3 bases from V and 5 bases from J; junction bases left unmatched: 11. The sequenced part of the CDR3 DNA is TGTGCCACCAGCAGGGGCCCCGGGACTAGCGGAGGGGAGACC. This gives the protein CATSRGPGTSGGET. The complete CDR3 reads CATSRGPGTSGGETQYF.

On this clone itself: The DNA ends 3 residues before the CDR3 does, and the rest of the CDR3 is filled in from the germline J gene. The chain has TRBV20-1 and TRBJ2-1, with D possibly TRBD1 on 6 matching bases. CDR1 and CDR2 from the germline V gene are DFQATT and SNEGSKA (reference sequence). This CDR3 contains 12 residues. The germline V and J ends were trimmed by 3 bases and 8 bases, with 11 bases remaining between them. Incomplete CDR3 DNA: TGCAGTGCTAGTTCCAGGGGAGATGAG. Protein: CSASSRGDE. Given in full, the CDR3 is CSASSRGDEQFF.

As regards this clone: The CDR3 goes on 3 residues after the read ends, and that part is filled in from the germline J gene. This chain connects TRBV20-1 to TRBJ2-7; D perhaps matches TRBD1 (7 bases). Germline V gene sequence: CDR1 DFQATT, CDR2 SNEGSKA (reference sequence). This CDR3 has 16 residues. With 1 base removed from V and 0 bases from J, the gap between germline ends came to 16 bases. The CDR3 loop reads CSARGGGSTSSYEQYF. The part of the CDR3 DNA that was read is TGCAGTGCTAGAGGAGGGGGCTCGACTAGCTCCTACGAG.

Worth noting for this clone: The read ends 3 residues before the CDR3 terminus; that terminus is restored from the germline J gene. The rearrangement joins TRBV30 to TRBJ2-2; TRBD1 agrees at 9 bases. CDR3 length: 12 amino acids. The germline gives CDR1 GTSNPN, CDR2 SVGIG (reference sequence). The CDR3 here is CAWSPGQGRLFF. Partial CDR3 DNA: TGTGCCTGGAGTCCGGGACAGGGAAGG.

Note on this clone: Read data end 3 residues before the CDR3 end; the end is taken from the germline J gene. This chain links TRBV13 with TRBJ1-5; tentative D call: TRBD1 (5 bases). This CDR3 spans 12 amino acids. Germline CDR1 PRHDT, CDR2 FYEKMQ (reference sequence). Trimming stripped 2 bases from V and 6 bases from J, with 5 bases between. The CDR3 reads CASSLQGQPQHF. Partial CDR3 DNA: TGTGCCAGCAGCTTACAGGGTCAGCCC.